This T cell receptor (beta chain) was captured in a study of cytomegalovirus exposure and HLA in healthy donors. For the study at large: T cells numbering around 180 million yielded more than 100 million unique TCR beta sequences in an earlier analysis. General study results and limits: Later on, a genetic analysis was performed. It linked a missense variant in DCLRE1C with V- and J-gene trimming of TCR beta.

Between the trimmed V and J ends, which lost 4 bases and 4 bases, there was a span of 14 bases. Germline CDR1 and CDR2: SGHNT and YYREEE (reference sequence). CDR3 length: 14 residues. This clone has more than one count but fewer than ten. Its antigen remains unknown. Both 60 Vbeta primers and 13 Jbeta primers went into the PCR. In the study's own analysis: Per a later analysis, the number of unique TCR beta chains was approximately 80 million, of which 8.5 million to 11 million were shared. Some clones are missing from TCRdb's copy, which holds only in-frame ones; the method was immunoSEQ multiplex PCR. The V and J calls and the clone size are those of that table, but D and trimming were determined from the DNA. The table shows roughly 65,000 clones, with about four fifths occurring only once.

The sample comprised PBMCs. The sequence came from a woman aged 30 to 39 in good health and CMV-seronegative. The chain uses TRBV5-4 and TRBJ1-2, with a tentative D call TRBD1 (5 bases). CDR3 loop: CASSPPAGGYGYTF. DNA for the CDR3: TGTGCCAGCAGCCCTCCCGCCGGGGGCTATGGCTACACCTTC.